These T cell receptor beta chains were read from a single sample in a study of T cell repertoires in cytomegalovirus infection. TCRdb re-derived calls from the reads in MiXCR, one entry per CDR3 protein. The repertoire includes about 150,000 distinct CDR3 sequences, around a quarter of them detected once, and 10% to 11% sits in the top ten. The sequencing input was PBMCs. Receptor source: a human donor in good health (CMV status not recorded). Some clones in this sample may be carry-over from other donors' samples. Both conserved end residues are part of each CDR3. A D gene is named only where the DNA matches it firmly. A clone size is listed for some rows: how often the clone was seen (once, few, many), or a class if it is expanded.

TRBJ2-7	TRBV6-2/TRBV6-3	few	TRBD1	CASSSGQAISYEQYF	TGTGCCAGCAGTTCCGGACAGGCGATATCCTACGAGCAGTACTTC
TRBJ2-3	TRBV7-9	many	NA	CASSPSGTGGTQYF	TGTGCCAGCAGCCCCAGCGGCACCGGGGGTACGCAGTATTTT
TRBJ1-1	TRBV6-1	many	NA	CASRRDTMNTEAFF	TGTGCCAGCAGGAGGGACACAATGAACACTGAAGCTTTCTTT
TRBJ2-3	TRBV7-9	few	NA	CASSHATQTRITDTQYF	TGTGCCAGCAGCCATGCTACCCAGACACGAATCACAGATACGCAGTATTTT
TRBJ1-1	TRBV28	once	NA	CASSLGGRAFF	TGTGCCAGCAGCCTCGGGGGGAGGGCTTTCTTT
TRBJ1-1	TRBV7-6	NA	NA	CASSSGPGHLNTEAFF	TGTGCCAGCAGCTCCGGGCCCGGACACCTGAACACTGAAGCTTTCTTT
TRBJ1-5	TRBV20-1	few	NA	CSARGGGYKEPQHF	TGCAGTGCTAGAGGGGGGGGGTATAAGGAGCCCCAGCATTTT
TRBJ2-1	TRBV6-5	few	NA	CASSYGFSLGDNEQFF	TGTGCCAGCAGTTACGGTTTCAGTCTGGGGGACAATGAGCAGTTCTTC
TRBJ1-4	TRBV28	NA	NA	CANSVRDMVEKLFF	TGTGCCAACAGCGTCCGGGACATGGTAGAAAAACTGTTTTTT
TRBJ2-5	TRBV7-6	few	TRBD2	CASSPLAGGNAQETQYF	TGTGCCAGCAGCCCTCTAGCGGGGGGAAACGCCCAAGAGACCCAGTACTTC
TRBJ1-1	TRBV7-3	NA	NA	CASSVTGSGTEAFF	TGTGCCAGCAGCGTCACAGGGTCGGGCACTGAAGCTTTCTTT
TRBJ2-3	TRBV5-1	few	TRBD2	CASSRLALDTQYF	TGCGCCAGCAGCCGACTAGCACTCGATACGCAGTATTTT
TRBJ1-1	TRBV18	few	NA	CASSPQKSGSRTGNTEAFF	TGTGCCAGCTCACCACAGAAAAGTGGTTCCAGGACGGGGAACACTGAAGCTTTCTTT
TRBJ1-2	TRBV7-2	many	TRBD1	CASTPERTGYGYTF	TGTGCCAGCACCCCCGAAAGGACAGGATATGGCTACACCTTC
TRBJ2-3	TRBV7-2	many	NA	CASSLLGDTQYF	TGTGCCAGCAGCTTACTGGGAGATACGCAGTATTTT
TRBJ2-2	TRBV7-8	few	NA	CASSSQEAGELFF	TGTGCCAGCAGCTCCCAGGAAGCCGGGGAGCTGTTTTTT
TRBJ2-3	TRBV7-9	few	TRBD1	CASSLPGQHTDTQYF	TGTGCCAGCAGCTTACCGGGACAGCACACAGATACGCAGTATTTT
TRBJ2-6	TRBV7-8	many	NA	CASSLAQPWANVLTF	TGTGCCAGCAGCTTAGCCCAGCCTTGGGCCAACGTCCTGACTTTC
TRBJ2-7	TRBV28	NA	NA	CASGESAYEQYF	TGTGCCAGCGGGGAGAGCGCCTACGAGCAGTACTTC
TRBJ2-2	TRBV5-4	NA	NA	CASSLTAGNTGELFF	TGTGCCAGCAGCTTGACAGCGGGTAACACCGGGGAGCTGTTTTTT
TRBJ2-1	TRBV6-1	few	NA	CASSEGLPYNEQFF	TGTGCCAGCAGTGAAGGGCTCCCCTACAATGAGCAGTTCTTC
TRBJ2-1	TRBV14	NA	NA	CASSQALAGKNNEQFF	TGTGCCAGCAGCCAAGCGTTGGCGGGCAAAAACAATGAGCAGTTCTTC
TRBJ1-6	TRBV28	few	NA	CASSGQVGSPLHF	TGTGCCAGCAGTGGGCAGGTGGGGTCACCCCTCCACTTT
TRBJ1-1	TRBV5-4	NA	NA	CPSSLQGGGSTEAFF	TGTCCCAGCAGCTTGCAGGGTGGGGGTAGTACTGAAGCTTTCTTT
TRBJ2-7	TRBV19	NA	TRBD2	CASRGPGLTYEQYF	TGTGCCAGTAGGGGACCGGGACTAACCTACGAGCAGTACTTC
TRBJ2-7	TRBV6-6	few	NA	CASSSPASPYEQYF	TGTGCCAGCAGTTCCCCGGCCTCACCCTACGAGCAGTACTTC
TRBJ2-5	TRBV7-8	few	NA	CASSLMWGETQYF	TGTGCCAGCAGCTTAATGTGGGGGGAGACCCAGTACTTC
TRBJ1-4	TRBV24-1	NA	NA	CATGHNEKLFF	TGTGCCACCGGGCATAATGAAAAACTGTTTTTT
TRBJ2-5	TRBV6-8	NA	NA	CASTLEETQYF	TGTGCCAGCACCCTGGAAGAGACCCAGTACTTC
TRBJ2-7	TRBV5-4	NA	TRBD2	CASSWYAGEDEQYF	TGTGCCAGCAGCTGGTACGCGGGAGAAGACGAGCAGTACTTC
TRBJ1-1	TRBV7-3	many	TRBD1	CASSPWTGENTEAFF	TGTGCCAGCAGCCCTTGGACAGGCGAGAACACTGAAGCTTTCTTT
TRBJ1-4	TRBV5-1	NA	TRBD1	CAISPRQGATNEKLFF	TGCGCCATCAGCCCCCGACAGGGAGCAACTAATGAAAAACTGTTTTTT
TRBJ2-3	TRBV5-3	few	TRBD1	CASSFSDRLSDTQYF	TGTGCCAGCAGCTTCTCGGACAGGTTATCAGATACGCAGTATTTT
TRBJ2-3	TRBV12-3/TRBV12-4	few	NA	CASRNLPDTQYF	TGTGCCAGCCGCAACTTGCCAGATACGCAGTATTTT
TRBJ2-7	TRBV28	NA	TRBD1	CASSLSGTGGYEQYF	TGTGCCAGCAGTTTATCCGGGACAGGGGGCTACGAGCAGTACTTC
TRBJ1-2	TRBV6-6	few	NA	CATGGLPLRGYTF	TGTGCCACCGGAGGGCTGCCCTTAAGGGGCTACACCTTC
TRBJ2-4	TRBV7-9	NA	TRBD1	CASSLDGTARYF	TGTGCCAGCAGCTTAGACGGGACAGCTAGATACTTC